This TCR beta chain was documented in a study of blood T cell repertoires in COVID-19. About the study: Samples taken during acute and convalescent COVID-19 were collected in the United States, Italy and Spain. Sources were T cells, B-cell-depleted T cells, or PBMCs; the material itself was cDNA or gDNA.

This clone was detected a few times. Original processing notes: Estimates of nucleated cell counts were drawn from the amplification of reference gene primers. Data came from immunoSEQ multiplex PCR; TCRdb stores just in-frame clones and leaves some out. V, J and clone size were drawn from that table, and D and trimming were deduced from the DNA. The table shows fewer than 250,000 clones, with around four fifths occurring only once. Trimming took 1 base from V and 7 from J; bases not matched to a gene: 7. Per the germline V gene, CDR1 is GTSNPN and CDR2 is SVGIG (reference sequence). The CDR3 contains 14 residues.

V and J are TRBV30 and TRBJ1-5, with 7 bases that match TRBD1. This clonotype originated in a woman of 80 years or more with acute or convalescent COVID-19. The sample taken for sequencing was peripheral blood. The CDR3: CAWSAVQGLQPQHF. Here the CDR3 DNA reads TGTGCCTGGAGTGCGGTACAGGGGTTGCAGCCCCAGCATTTT.